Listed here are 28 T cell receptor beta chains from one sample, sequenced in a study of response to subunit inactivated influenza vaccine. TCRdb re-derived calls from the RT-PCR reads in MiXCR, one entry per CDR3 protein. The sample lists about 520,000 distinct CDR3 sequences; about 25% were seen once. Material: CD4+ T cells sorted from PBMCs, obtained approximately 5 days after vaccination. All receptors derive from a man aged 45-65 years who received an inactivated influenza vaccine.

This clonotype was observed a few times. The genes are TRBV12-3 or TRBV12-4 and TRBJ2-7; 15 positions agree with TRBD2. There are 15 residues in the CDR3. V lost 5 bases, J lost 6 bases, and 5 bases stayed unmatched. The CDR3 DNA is TGTGCCAGCAGTGCGGGACTAGCGGGGGGATCCGAGCAGTACTTC. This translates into CASSAGLAGGSEQYF.

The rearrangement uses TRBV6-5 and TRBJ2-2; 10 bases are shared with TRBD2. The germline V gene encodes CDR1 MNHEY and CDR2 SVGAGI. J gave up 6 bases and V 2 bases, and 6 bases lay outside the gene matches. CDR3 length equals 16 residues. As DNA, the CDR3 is TGTGCCAGCAGTTACACGGGACTAGCGCGTCCCGGGGAGCTGTTTTTT. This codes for CASSYTGLARPGELFF.

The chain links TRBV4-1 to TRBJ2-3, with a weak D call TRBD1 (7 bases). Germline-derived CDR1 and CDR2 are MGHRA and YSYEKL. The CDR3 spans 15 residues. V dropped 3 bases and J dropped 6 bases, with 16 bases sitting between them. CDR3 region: CASSQRQGGQDTQYF. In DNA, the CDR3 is TGCGCCAGCAGCCAGCGGCAGGGGGGTCAGGATACGCAGTATTTT.

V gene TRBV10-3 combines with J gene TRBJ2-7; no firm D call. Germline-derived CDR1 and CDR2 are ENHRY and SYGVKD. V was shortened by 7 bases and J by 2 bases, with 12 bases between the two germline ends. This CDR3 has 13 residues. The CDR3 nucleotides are TGTGCCATCACCGATGGAGTAACCTACGAGCAGTACTTC. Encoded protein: CAITDGVTYEQYF.

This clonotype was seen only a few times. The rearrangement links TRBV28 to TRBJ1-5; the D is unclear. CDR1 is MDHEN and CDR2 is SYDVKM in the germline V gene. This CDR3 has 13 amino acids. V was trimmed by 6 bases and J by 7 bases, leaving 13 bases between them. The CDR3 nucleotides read TGTGCCAGCAGACAGACCCCCAGGCAGCCCCAGCATTTT. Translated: CASRQTPRQPQHF.

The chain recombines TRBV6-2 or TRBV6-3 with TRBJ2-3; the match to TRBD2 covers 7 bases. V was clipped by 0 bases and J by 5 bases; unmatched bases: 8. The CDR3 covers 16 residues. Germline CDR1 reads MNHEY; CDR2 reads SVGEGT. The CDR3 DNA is TGTGCCAGCAGTTACTCTGCGCGGGAGTCATTAGATACGCAGTATTTT. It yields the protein CASSYSARESLDTQYF.

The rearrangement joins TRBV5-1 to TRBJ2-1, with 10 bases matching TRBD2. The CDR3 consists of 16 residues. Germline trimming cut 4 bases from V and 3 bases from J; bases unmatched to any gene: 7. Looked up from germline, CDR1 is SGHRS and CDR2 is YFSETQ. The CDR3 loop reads CASSRTGTSDYNEQFF. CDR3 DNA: TGCGCCAGCAGCAGAACCGGGACTAGCGACTACAATGAGCAGTTCTTC. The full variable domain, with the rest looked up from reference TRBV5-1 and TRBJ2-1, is KAGVTQTPRYLIKTRGQQVTLSCSPISGHRSVSWYQQTPGQGLQFLFEYFSETQRNKGNFPGRFSGRQFSNSRSEMNVSTLELGDSALYLCASSRTGTSDYNEQFFGPGTRLTVL.

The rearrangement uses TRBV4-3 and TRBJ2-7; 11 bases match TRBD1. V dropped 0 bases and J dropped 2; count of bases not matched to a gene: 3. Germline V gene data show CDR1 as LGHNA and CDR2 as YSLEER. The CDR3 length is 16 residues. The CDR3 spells CASSQDGGQGAYEQYF. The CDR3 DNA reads TGCGCCAGCAGCCAAGATGGGGGACAGGGGGCCTACGAGCAGTACTTC.

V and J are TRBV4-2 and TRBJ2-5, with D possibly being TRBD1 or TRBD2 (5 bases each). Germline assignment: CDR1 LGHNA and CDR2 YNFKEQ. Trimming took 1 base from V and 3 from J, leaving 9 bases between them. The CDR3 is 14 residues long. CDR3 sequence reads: CASSQGVGEETQYF. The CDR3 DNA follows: TGTGCCAGCAGCCAAGGGGTGGGGGAAGAGACCCAGTACTTC.

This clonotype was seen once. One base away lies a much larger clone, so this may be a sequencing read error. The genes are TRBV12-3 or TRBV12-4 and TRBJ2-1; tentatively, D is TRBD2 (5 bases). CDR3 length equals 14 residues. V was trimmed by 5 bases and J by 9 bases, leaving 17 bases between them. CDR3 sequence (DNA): TGTGCCAGCAGTCCAAGCAGAGCTGAGGGTGAGCAGTTCTTC. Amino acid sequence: CASSPSRAEGEQFF.

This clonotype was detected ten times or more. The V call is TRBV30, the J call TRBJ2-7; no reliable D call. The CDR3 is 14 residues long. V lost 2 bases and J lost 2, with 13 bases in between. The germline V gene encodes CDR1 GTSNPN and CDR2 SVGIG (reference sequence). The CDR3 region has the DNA TGTGCCTGGAGTTTGGATTCCAGAGCCTACGAGCAGTACTTC. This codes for CAWSLDSRAYEQYF.

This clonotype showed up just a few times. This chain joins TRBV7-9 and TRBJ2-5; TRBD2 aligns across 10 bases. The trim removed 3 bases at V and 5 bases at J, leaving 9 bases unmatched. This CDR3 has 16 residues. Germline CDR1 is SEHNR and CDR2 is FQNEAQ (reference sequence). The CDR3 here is CASSFPSGRGYETQYF. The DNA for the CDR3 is TGTGCCAGCAGCTTTCCTAGCGGGAGAGGGTATGAGACCCAGTACTTC.

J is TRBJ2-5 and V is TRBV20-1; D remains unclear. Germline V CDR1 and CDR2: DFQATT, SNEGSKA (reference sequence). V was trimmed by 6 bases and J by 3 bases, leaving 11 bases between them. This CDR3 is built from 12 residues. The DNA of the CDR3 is TGCAGTGCCACCGCAGCTAAAGAGACCCAGTACTTC. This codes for CSATAAKETQYF.

The CDR3 sequence is CSARWRLAGLETQYF. DNA of the CDR3: TGCAGTGCTAGATGGAGACTAGCGGGATTAGAGACCCAGTACTTC. The genes are TRBV20-1 and TRBJ2-5; TRBD2 matches 11 bases. The CDR3 is 15 amino acids. V gave up 2 bases and J gave up 4 bases; unmatched junction bases: 6. CDR1 and CDR2 from the germline V gene are DFQATT and SNEGSKA (reference sequence).

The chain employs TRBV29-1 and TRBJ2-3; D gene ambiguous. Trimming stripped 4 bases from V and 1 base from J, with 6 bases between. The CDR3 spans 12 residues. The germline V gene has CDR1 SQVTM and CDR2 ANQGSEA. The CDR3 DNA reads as TGCAGCGTTGTGGCAGGCACAGATACGCAGTATTTT. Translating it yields CSVVAGTDTQYF.

Written as DNA, the CDR3 is TGCGCCAGCAGCTTGGAGGGACTAGCGGTCACAGATACGCAGTATTTT. Amino acids: CASSLEGLAVTDTQYF. The chain has TRBV5-1 and TRBJ2-3; TRBD2 aligns across 11 bases. CDR1 and CDR2 (germline): SGHRS, YFSETQ. The CDR3 runs to 16 residues. V lost 0 bases and J lost 2; bases outside the gene matches: 2.

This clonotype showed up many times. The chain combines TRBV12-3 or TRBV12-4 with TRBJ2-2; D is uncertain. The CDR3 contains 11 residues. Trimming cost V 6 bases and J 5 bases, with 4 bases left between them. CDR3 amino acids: CASRRTGELFF. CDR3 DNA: TGTGCCAGCAGACGTACCGGGGAGCTGTTTTTT.

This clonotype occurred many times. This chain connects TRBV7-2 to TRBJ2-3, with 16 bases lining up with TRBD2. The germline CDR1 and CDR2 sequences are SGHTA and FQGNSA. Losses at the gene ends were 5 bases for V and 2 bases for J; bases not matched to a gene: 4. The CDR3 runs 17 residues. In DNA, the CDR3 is TGTGCCAGCAGCCTCGGGACTAGCGGGGGGGCCACAGATACGCAGTATTTT. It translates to CASSLGTSGGATDTQYF.

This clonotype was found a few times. CDR3 in amino acids: CASSSTGGVGGYTF. DNA for the CDR3: TGCGCCAGCAGCTCGACAGGGGGCGTCGGTGGCTACACCTTC. The chain couples TRBV5-1 to TRBJ1-2; TRBD1 agrees at 10 bases. The junction had 6 bases not matched to a gene; V was cut back by 3 bases and J by 7 bases. Germline loops: CDR1 SGHRS, CDR2 YFSETQ. The length of the CDR3 is 14 residues.

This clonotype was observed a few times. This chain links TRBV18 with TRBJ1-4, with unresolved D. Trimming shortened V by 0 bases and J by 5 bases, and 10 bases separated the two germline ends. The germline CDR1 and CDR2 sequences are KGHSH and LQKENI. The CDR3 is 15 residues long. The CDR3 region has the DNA TGTGCCAGCTCACCACCCTCCCGACTCAATGAAAAACTGTTTTTT. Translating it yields CASSPPSRLNEKLFF.

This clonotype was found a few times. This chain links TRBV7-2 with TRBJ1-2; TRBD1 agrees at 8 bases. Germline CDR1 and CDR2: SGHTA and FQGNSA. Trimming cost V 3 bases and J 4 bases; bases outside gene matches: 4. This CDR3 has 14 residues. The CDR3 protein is CASSFGTGLYGYTF. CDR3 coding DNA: TGTGCCAGCAGCTTCGGGACAGGCCTCTATGGCTACACCTTC.

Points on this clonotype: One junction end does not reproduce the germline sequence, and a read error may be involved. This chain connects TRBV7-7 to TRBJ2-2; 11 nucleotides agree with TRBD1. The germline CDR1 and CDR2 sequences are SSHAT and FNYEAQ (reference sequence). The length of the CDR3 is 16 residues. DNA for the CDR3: TGTGCTAGCAGCCGGGGACAGGGGGATGTATCCGGGGAGCTGTTTTTT. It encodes CASSRGQGDVSGELFF.

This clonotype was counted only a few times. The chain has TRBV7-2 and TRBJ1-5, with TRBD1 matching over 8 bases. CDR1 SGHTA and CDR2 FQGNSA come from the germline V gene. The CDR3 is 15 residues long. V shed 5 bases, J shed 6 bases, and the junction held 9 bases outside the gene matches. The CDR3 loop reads CASSLRQGAFQPQHF. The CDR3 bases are TGTGCCAGCAGCCTACGGCAGGGGGCCTTTCAGCCCCAGCATTTT.

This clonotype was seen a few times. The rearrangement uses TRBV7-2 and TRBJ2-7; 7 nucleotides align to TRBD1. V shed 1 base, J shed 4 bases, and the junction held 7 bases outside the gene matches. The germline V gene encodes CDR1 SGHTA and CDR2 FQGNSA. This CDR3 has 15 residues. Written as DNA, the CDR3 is TGTGCCAGCAGCTTAGTAGGGGGCAGGGCGTACGAGCAGTACTTC. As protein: CASSLVGGRAYEQYF.

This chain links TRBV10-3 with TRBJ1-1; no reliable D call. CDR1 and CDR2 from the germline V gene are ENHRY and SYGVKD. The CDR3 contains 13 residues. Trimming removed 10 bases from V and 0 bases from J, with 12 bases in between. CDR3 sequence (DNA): TGTGCCACCCGGGAGATAATGAACACTGAAGCTTTCTTT. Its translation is CATREIMNTEAFF.

CDR3 sequence: CASSLSYGTRTDTQYF. The CDR3, as DNA: TGTGCCAGCAGCTTAAGTTACGGGACTCGCACAGATACGCAGTATTTT. The genes are TRBV7-3 and TRBJ2-3, with D maybe TRBD2 (6 bases). Looked up from germline, CDR1 is SGHTA and CDR2 is FQGTGA. The length of the CDR3 is 16 residues. The germline V and J ends were trimmed by 1 base and 1 base, with 12 bases remaining between them.

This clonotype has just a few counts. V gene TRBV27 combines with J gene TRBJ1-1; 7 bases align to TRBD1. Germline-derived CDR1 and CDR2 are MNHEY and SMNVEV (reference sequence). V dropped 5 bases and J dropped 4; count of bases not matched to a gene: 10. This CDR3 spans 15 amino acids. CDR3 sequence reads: CASSIRQGTSTEAFF. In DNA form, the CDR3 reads TGTGCCAGCAGTATAAGACAGGGTACGAGCACTGAAGCTTTCTTT.

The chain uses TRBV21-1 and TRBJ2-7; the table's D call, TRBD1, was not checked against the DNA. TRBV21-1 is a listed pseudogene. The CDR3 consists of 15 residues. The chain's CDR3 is CASSNGTGVPHEQYF. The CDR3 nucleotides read TGTGCCAGCAGCAATGGGACAGGGGTTCCCCACGAGCAGTACTTC.